This TCR beta chain comes out of a study of cytomegalovirus exposure and HLA in healthy donors. As for the study in general: The 130 or so validation repertoires were reported in a later analysis to have been generated on the same platform as the roughly 720 first-cohort repertoires.

Germline-derived CDR1 and CDR2 are SGHNT and YENEEA. This CDR3 region has 17 residues. With 6 bases clipped from V and 4 bases from J, the junction kept 12 bases outside the gene matches. Assay used: immunoSEQ multiplex PCR; TCRdb lists only in-frame clones, some missing. Here the sample spans around 75,000 clones, around four fifths being singletons. About this clone: Antigen specificity is unknown.

Broader study findings: According to a later analysis, TCR clusters from the first cohort tended to co-occur in the 120 or so validation repertoires. Most TCR sequences were seen very rarely across donors, but some public TCRs occurred in many.

The source material was PBMCs. The sequence was obtained from a man aged 30 to 39 in good health and CMV-seronegative. The chain combines TRBV11-3 with TRBJ2-4; TRBD2 agrees at 10 bases. As DNA, the CDR3 is TGTGCCAGCAGTGGTAGCGGGGGGTCCGGGGGAAAAAACATTCAGTACTTC. Its translation: CASSGSGGSGGKNIQYF.